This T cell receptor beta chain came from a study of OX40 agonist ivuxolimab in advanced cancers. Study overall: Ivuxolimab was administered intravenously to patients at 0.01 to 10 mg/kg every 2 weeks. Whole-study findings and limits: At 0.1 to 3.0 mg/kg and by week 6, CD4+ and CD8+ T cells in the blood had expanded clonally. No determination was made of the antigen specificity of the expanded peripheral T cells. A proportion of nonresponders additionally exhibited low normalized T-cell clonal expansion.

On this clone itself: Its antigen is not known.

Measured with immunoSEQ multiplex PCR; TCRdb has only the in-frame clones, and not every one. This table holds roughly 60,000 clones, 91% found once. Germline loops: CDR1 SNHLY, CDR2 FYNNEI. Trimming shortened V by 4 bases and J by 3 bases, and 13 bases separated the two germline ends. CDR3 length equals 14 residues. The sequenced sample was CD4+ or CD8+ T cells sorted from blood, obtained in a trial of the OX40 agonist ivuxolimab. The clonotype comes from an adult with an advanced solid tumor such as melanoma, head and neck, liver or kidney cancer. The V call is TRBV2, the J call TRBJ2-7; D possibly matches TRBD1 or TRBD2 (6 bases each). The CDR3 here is CASSVGGQRYEQYF. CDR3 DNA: TGTGCCAGCAGTGTTGGGGGGCAACGCTACGAGCAGTACTTC.